One sample yielded the 2 T cell receptor beta chains listed below, sequenced in a study of response to subunit inactivated influenza vaccine. MiXCR, run by TCRdb on the RT-PCR reads, gives a single entry per CDR3 protein. This sample has hundreds of thousands of distinct CDR3 sequences, with about 11% found just once. The material sequenced was PBMCs from blood, taken on the day of vaccination. The receptors derive from a man between 50 and 59 years old who received an inactivated influenza vaccine.

This clonotype was recorded at least ten times. The rearrangement joins TRBV6-2 or TRBV6-3 to TRBJ2-7; no firm D call. The germline V gene encodes CDR1 MNHEY and CDR2 SVGEGT. V lost 4 bases and J lost 2, with 6 bases in between. This CDR3 is built from 12 residues. The CDR3 sequence is CASSLSTYEQYF. CDR3 nucleotide sequence: TGTGCCAGCAGTTTGTCCACCTACGAGCAGTACTTC.

The chain carries TRBV5-1 and TRBJ2-5, with 10 bases lining up with TRBD2. The CDR3 totals 14 residues. Germline V gene sequence: CDR1 SGHRS, CDR2 YFSETQ. With V trimmed by 5 bases and J by 4 bases, 5 bases remained unmatched. CDR3 nucleotide sequence: TGCGCCAGCAGAGCGGGGGGGCCAAGAGAGACCCAGTACTTC. Translated, it gives CASRAGGPRETQYF.